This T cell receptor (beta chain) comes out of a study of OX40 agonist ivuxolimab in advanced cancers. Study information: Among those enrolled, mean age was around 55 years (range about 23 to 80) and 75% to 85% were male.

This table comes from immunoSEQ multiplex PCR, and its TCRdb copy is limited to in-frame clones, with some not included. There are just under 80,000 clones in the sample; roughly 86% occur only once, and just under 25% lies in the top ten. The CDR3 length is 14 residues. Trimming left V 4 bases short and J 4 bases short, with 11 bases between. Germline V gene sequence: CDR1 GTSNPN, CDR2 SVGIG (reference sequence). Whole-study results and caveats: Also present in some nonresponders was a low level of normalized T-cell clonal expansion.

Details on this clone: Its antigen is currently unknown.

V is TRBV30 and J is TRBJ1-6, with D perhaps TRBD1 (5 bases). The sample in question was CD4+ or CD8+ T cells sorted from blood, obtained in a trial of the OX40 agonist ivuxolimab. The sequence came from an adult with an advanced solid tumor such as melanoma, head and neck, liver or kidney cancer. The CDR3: CAWMSRAYNSPLHF. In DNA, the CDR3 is TGTGCCTGGATGAGCAGGGCATATAATTCACCCCTCCACTTT.